What follows are 25 T cell receptor beta chains derived from one specimen sequenced in a study of CD8+CD57+ T cells in acquired aplastic anemia. Genomic DNA templated the TCR beta VDJ and CDR3 profiling. TCRdb passed the reads through MiXCR, listing each CDR3 protein once. The table shows about 210,000 distinct CDR3 sequences, with roughly 35% occurring only once. The sample taken for sequencing was sorted CD4+, CD8+, or CD8+CD57+ T cells (not recorded which) from PBMCs. These receptors all come from a human donor in good health, serving as a control.

The V gene is TRBV20-1, the J gene TRBJ1-6; D is unclear. The CDR3 is 16 residues long. Germline V gives CDR1 DFQATT, CDR2 SNEGSKA (reference sequence). Trimming took off 0 bases at V and 4 bases at J, with 13 bases between the two ends. The CDR3 DNA sequence: TGCAGTGCTAGAGATAGTCGGGCAGTTTATAATTCACCCCTCCACTTT. It codes for CSARDSRAVYNSPLHF.

This clonotype was counted only a few times. The chain is built from TRBV11-2 and TRBJ2-4; 10 bases fit TRBD2. CDR3 length: 16 residues. Germline CDR1 SGHAT, CDR2 FQNNGV. V gave up 4 bases and J gave up 3 bases; unmatched junction bases: 6. CDR3 loop: CASSSIAGGSKNIQYF. DNA of the CDR3: TGTGCCAGCAGCTCGATAGCGGGAGGTAGCAAAAACATTCAGTACTTC.

V usage is TRBV28 and J usage is TRBJ2-6; D gene ambiguous. The CDR3 runs 16 residues. Germline V CDR1 and CDR2: MDHEN, SYDVKM. Trimming removed 5 bases at V and 2 bases at J, with 13 bases between. The CDR3 region has the DNA TGTGCCAGCAGTCCGCAACCTGGGGCTGGGGCCAACGTCCTGACTTTC. Its protein is CASSPQPGAGANVLTF.

The chain carries TRBV10-1 and TRBJ1-3; D unresolved. Trimming stripped 4 bases from V and 2 bases from J, with 6 bases between. The CDR3 length is 13 residues. Germline CDR1 WNHNN, CDR2 SYGVQD (reference sequence). Here the CDR3 DNA reads TGCGCCAGCAGTGCAGGCCCTGGAAACACCATATATTTT. Translation gives CASSAGPGNTIYF.

The chain couples TRBV5-1 to TRBJ2-7; the D call may be TRBD1 or TRBD2 (5 bases each). The V gene's germline CDR1 is SGHRS and CDR2 YFSETQ. The CDR3 is made up of 13 amino acids. The germline V and J ends were trimmed by 4 bases and 3 bases, with 11 bases remaining between them. The CDR3 region has the DNA TGCGCCAGCAGCCGGGACGGGGACTACGAGCAGTACTTC. This encodes CASSRDGDYEQYF.

As concerns this clonotype: Its ends do not fully match the called genes, so a read error is possible. The chain's CDR3 is CATSESHGSLLHF. The CDR3 nucleotides are TGTGCCACCAGTGAGTCGCATGGAAGCCTCCTCCACTTT. The chain links TRBV10-3 to TRBJ1-6, with D unclear. The CDR3 has 13 residues. Germline CDR1 ENHRY, CDR2 SYGVKD.

Notes on this clonotype: The germline gene is not matched at one end of the junction; a read error may be the cause. The V and J genes are TRBV28 and TRBJ1-6; no clear D. The CDR3 covers 17 residues. Germline V gene lookup returns CDR1 MDHEN and CDR2 SYDVKM. The CDR3 sequence is CASSPISLGAPRSPPHF. In DNA, the CDR3 is TGTGCCAGCAGTCCAATTAGTCTGGGTGCGCCGCGGTCACCCCCCCACTTT.

This clonotype came up a few times. J is TRBJ1-2 and V is TRBV11-2; a possible D gene is TRBD1 (5 bases). CDR1 and CDR2 (germline): SGHAT, FQNNGV. There are 17 residues in the CDR3. Between the trimmed V and J ends, which lost 5 bases and 7 bases, there was a span of 26 bases. The CDR3 spells CASSPEWTFRIGPGYTF. In DNA form, the CDR3 reads TGTGCCAGCAGCCCCGAATGGACATTTCGGATTGGGCCTGGCTACACCTTC.

This clonotype was seen ten or more times. V is TRBV20-1 and J is TRBJ1-6; D possibly corresponds to TRBD1 (5 bases). This CDR3 has 16 amino acids. Germline values: CDR1 DFQATT, CDR2 SNEGSKA (reference sequence). V lost 0 bases to trimming and J lost 6 bases, with 15 bases between them. The CDR3 here is CSARDFQRQRNSPLHF. The CDR3, as DNA: TGCAGTGCTAGAGATTTCCAGCGACAGCGTAATTCACCCCTCCACTTT.

This clonotype was observed many times. The chain has TRBV19 and TRBJ1-3; D is uncertain. V lost 3 bases to trimming and J lost 0 bases, with 9 bases between them. Germline lookup yields CDR1 LNHDA and CDR2 SQIVND (reference sequence). The CDR3 is 15 amino acids. CDR3 bases: TGTGCCAGTAGTATTAATTGGAGCTCTGGAAACACCATATATTTT. Protein product: CASSINWSSGNTIYF.

This clonotype has more than one count but fewer than ten. The rearrangement uses TRBV20-1 and TRBJ2-7; D ambiguous. This CDR3 region has 13 residues. V shed 7 bases and J shed 2 bases, with 15 bases lying between them. The V gene's germline CDR1 is DFQATT and CDR2 SNEGSKA (reference sequence). CDR3 bases: TGCAGTGGGCTCTTGGGCGGCACCTACGAGCAGTACTTC. Its translation is CSGLLGGTYEQYF.

The chain combines TRBV30 with TRBJ1-5; tentatively, D is TRBD1 (6 bases). Germline values: CDR1 GTSNPN, CDR2 SVGIG (reference sequence). V lost 3 bases, J lost 5 bases, and 14 bases lay in between. The CDR3 runs 14 residues. CDR3 nucleotide sequence: TGTGCCTGGAGCGGAGGACAGTCGGATCAGCCCCAGCATTTT. Its translation: CAWSGGQSDQPQHF.

This chain joins TRBV6-5 and TRBJ2-7, with D unclear. This CDR3 contains 14 residues. The V end was cut by 1 base, the J end by 5 bases, with 12 bases between. CDR1 and CDR2 (germline): MNHEY, SVGAGI. CDR3 sequence: CASSYYPSMHEQYF. The CDR3, as DNA: TGTGCCAGCAGTTACTATCCGTCTATGCACGAGCAGTACTTC.

This chain joins TRBV6-1 and TRBJ2-5; 11 bases fit TRBD2. The CDR3 has 15 residues. V was clipped by 6 bases and J by 1 base; unmatched bases: 4. Germline CDR1 reads MNHNS; CDR2 reads SASEGT. The CDR3 spells CASRRLAGSQETQYF. CDR3 sequence (DNA): TGTGCCAGCAGGAGACTAGCGGGGAGCCAAGAGACCCAGTACTTC.

The rearrangement links TRBV12-5 to TRBJ1-5, with D possibly being TRBD1 (6 bases). Trimming left V 5 bases short and J 3 bases short, with 17 bases between. Germline CDR1 LGHNT, CDR2 FRNRAP. The CDR3 extends over 16 amino acids. The CDR3 DNA reads TGTGCTAGTGGTGATAAACAGGGATCCCTCAATCAGCCCCAGCATTTT. Protein: CASGDKQGSLNQPQHF.

The chain is built from TRBV12-3 or TRBV12-4 and TRBJ1-2, with no clear D. This CDR3 is built from 12 residues. Trimming left V 8 bases short and J 8 bases short, with 15 bases between. CDR3 nucleotides: TGTGCCAGCTGTCAGGAGGCTCGGGGCTACACCTTC. It specifies CASCQEARGYTF.

J is TRBJ1-2 and V is TRBV3-1; D gene unclear. V was clipped by 0 bases and J by 8 bases, with 13 bases between them. This CDR3 spans 14 amino acids. Germline V gene data show CDR1 as LGHDT and CDR2 as YNNKEL (reference sequence). The CDR3 is CASSQDRARPGYTF. Here the CDR3 DNA reads TGTGCCAGCAGCCAAGATAGAGCCCGTCCAGGCTACACCTTC.

Ten or more counts support this clonotype. The V gene is TRBV29-1, the J gene TRBJ1-2; 7 bases are a match to TRBD1. CDR3 length: 17 amino acids. Trimming at V came to 3 bases and at J to 6 bases, leaving 19 bases not matched to a gene. Germline lookup yields CDR1 SQVTM and CDR2 ANQGSEA. CDR3 protein: CSVEGSGRGRVVHGYTF. The CDR3 DNA reads TGCAGCGTTGAGGGGTCTGGGAGGGGGCGAGTCGTCCATGGCTACACCTTC.

This clonotype was recorded at least ten times. The chain links TRBV7-8 to TRBJ2-2, with a tentative D call TRBD1 (6 bases). The CDR3 loop spans 12 amino acids. The germline V gene has CDR1 SGHVS and CDR2 FQNEAQ. With 4 bases removed from V and 8 bases from J, the gap between germline ends came to 8 bases. This CDR3 reads CASSYRVGELFF. CDR3 sequence (DNA): TGTGCCAGCAGCTACAGGGTTGGGGAGCTGTTTTTT.

With regard to this clonotype: A read error is possible here, since a much larger clone lies one base away. This rearrangement joins TRBV5-1 to TRBJ1-1; D is uncertain. Germline loops: CDR1 SGHRS, CDR2 YFSETQ. V lost 4 bases and J 4 bases, leaving 11 bases between the germline ends. The length of the CDR3 is 13 residues. DNA of the CDR3: TGCGCCAGCAGCCTTGCCCGTCTCACTGAAGCTTTCTTT. The encoded protein is CASSLARLTEAFF.

The chain employs TRBV13 and TRBJ2-7, with D maybe TRBD2 (6 bases). CDR3 length equals 12 residues. The germline V and J ends were trimmed by 7 bases and 2 bases, with 9 bases remaining between them. Looked up from germline, CDR1 is PRHDT and CDR2 is FYEKMQ (reference sequence). CDR3 in amino acids: CASKGGTYEQYF. The CDR3 DNA sequence: TGTGCCAGCAAGGGCGGGACCTACGAGCAGTACTTC. The full variable domain, with the rest looked up from reference TRBV13 and TRBJ2-7, is AAGVIQSPRHLIKEKRETATLKCYPIPRHDTVYWYQQGPGQDPQFLISFYEKMQSDKGSIPDRFSAQQFSDYHSELNMSSLELGDSALYFCASKGGTYEQYFGPGTRLTVT.

Ten or more counts support this clonotype. The chain employs TRBV6-5 and TRBJ1-2, with a possible D match to TRBD1 (5 bases). The germline V gene encodes CDR1 MNHEY and CDR2 SVGAGI. V was cut by 0 bases and J by 8 bases, with 10 bases left in between. The CDR3 sequence is 13 residues long. The CDR3: CASSYSIRGGYTF. In DNA form, the CDR3 reads TGTGCCAGCAGTTACTCGATCCGGGGCGGCTACACCTTC.

In this sample, this clonotype turned up many times. In nucleotides, the CDR3 is TGCGCCAGCAGCCCCGGGACAGGGGAGGGGGAGCTGTTTTTT. As protein: CASSPGTGEGELFF. V gene TRBV10-2 combines with J gene TRBJ2-2, with 10 bases fitting TRBD1. The CDR3 extends over 14 amino acids. The germline V gene has CDR1 WSHSY and CDR2 SAAADI. With 6 bases clipped from V and 8 bases from J, the junction kept 6 bases outside the gene matches.

The CDR3 loop reads CATSHPGQGARGGSHEQFF. CDR3 nucleotides: TGTGCCACCAGTCACCCGGGACAGGGGGCGCGAGGAGGGTCTCATGAGCAGTTCTTC. The chain joins TRBV24-1 to TRBJ2-1; 12 nucleotides line up with TRBD1. V was pared by 6 bases and J by 8 bases, with 19 bases of the junction left unmatched. The CDR3 runs to 19 residues. Germline loops: CDR1 KGHDR, CDR2 SFDVKD.

This clonotype was seen many times. This chain connects TRBV5-1 to TRBJ2-7; no clear D gene. The length of the CDR3 is 17 residues. Trimming removed 0 bases at V and 0 bases at J, with 16 bases between. Germline loops: CDR1 SGHRS, CDR2 YFSETQ. This CDR3 reads CASSLAFIPGSSYEQYF. In DNA, the CDR3 is TGCGCCAGCAGCTTGGCCTTTATTCCAGGCAGCTCCTACGAGCAGTACTTC. The full variable domain, rest sourced from reference TRBV5-1 and TRBJ2-7, is KAGVTQTPRYLIKTRGQQVTLSCSPISGHRSVSWYQQTPGQGLQFLFEYFSETQRNKGNFPGRFSGRQFSNSRSEMNVSTLELGDSALYLCASSLAFIPGSSYEQYFGPGTRLTVT.